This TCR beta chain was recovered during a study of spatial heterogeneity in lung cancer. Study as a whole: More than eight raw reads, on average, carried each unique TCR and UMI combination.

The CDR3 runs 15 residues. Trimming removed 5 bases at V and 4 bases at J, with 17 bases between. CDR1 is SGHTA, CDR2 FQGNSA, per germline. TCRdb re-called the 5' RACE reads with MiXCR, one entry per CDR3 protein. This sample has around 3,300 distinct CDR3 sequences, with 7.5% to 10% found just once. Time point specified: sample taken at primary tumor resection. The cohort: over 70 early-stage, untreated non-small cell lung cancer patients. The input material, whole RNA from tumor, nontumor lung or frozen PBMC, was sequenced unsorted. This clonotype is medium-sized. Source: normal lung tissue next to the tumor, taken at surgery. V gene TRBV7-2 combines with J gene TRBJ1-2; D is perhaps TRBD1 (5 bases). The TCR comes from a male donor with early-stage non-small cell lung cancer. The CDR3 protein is CASSPSGTGSYGYTF. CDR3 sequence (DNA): TGTGCCAGCAGCCCCTCAGGGACGGGCAGCTATGGCTACACCTTC.